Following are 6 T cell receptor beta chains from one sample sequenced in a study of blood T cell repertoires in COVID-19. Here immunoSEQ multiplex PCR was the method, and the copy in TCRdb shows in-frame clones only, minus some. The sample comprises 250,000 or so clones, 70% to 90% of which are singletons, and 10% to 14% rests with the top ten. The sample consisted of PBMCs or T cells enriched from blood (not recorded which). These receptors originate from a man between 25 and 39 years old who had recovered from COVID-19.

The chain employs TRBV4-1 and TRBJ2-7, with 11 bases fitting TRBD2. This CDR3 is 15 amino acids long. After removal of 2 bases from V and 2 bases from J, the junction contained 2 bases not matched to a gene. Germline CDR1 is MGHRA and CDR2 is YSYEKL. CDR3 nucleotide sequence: TGCGCCAGCAGCCAATTACTAGCGGGGGCCTACGAGCAGTACTTC. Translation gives CASSQLLAGAYEQYF.

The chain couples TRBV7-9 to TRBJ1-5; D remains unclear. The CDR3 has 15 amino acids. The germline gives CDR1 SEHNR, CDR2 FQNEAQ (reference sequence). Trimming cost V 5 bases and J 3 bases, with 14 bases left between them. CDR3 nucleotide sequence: TGTGCCAGCAGCCCCATCGGAGTGCCCAATCAGCCCCAGCATTTT. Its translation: CASSPIGVPNQPQHF.

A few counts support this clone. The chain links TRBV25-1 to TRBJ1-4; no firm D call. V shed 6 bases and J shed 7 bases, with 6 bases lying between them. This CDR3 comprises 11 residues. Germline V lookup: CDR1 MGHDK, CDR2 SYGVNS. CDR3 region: CASRESEKLFF. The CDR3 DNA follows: TGTGCCAGCAGGGAGTCTGAAAAACTGTTTTTT.

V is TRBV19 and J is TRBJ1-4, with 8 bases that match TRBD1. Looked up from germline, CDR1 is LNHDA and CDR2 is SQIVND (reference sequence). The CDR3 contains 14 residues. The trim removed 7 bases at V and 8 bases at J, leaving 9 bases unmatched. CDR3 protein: CASKEGTGGEKLFF. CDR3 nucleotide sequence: TGTGCCAGTAAGGAGGGGACAGGAGGCGAAAAACTGTTTTTT.

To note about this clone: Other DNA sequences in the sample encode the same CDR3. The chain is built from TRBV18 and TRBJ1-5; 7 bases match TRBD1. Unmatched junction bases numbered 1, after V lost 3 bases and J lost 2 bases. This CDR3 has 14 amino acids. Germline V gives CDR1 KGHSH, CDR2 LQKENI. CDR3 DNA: TGTGCCAGCTCACCCGGACAGGGCAATCAGCCCCAGCATTTT. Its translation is CASSPGQGNQPQHF.

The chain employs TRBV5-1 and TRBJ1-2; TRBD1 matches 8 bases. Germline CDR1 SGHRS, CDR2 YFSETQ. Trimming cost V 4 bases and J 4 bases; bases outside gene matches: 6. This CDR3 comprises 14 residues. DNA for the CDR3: TGCGCCAGCAGCACACGACAGGGGCGCTATGGCTACACCTTC. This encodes CASSTRQGRYGYTF.